The clone carrying this TCR beta chain has only one observation. What it binds is unknown. A much more abundant neighbour one base away suggests this may be a read error. The entry originates in a study of early T cells in non-severe SARS-CoV-2 infection. Study-wide background: Sequencing was performed on bulk RNA from unsorted whole blood, leaving chains unpaired.

Findings and caveats of the study: There was a bias toward anti-spike CD8 responses in VDJdb matching, which missed private and CD4 specificities.

Unique molecular identifiers were added to individual cDNA molecules. TCRdb re-analysed the 5' RACE reads in MiXCR, keeping a single row per CDR3 protein. In the table there are about 22,000 distinct CDR3 sequences, less than 5.5% of which are singletons. This CDR3 has 16 residues. Germline lookup yields CDR1 LGHNA and CDR2 YSLEER. The rearrangement joins TRBV4-3 to TRBJ1-2; D not resolved. Sequenced input: whole blood. The clonotype originates from an adult who was a healthcare worker with PCR-confirmed SARS-CoV-2 infection or an uninfected control (not recorded which). The CDR3 region has the DNA TGCGCCAGCAGCCAAAGCCAGCGGGCACATAACTATGGCTTCACCTTC. It specifies CASSQSQRAHNYGFTF.